This T cell receptor beta chain was captured in a study of tumor and adjacent non-tumor tissue in lung cancer. Study in general: Each sample yielded some 4 million productive TCRbeta reads on average.

The library came from three nested PCR rounds adapted from ARM-PCR protocols. In TCRdb, the multiplex PCR reads were re-called with MiXCR into one record per CDR3 protein. The table includes 60,000 or so distinct CDR3 sequences, roughly 57% detected once. The template was RNA from unsorted bulk tissue. This non-tumor lung sample came from over 3 cm beyond the tumor edge. This clonotype was seen a few times. A read error may explain this, as a much larger clone is one base away. After removal of 4 bases from V and 6 bases from J, the junction contained 8 bases not matched to a gene. The germline V gene encodes CDR1 SGHKS and CDR2 YYEKEE (reference sequence). This CDR3 is built from 15 residues.

V usage is TRBV5-5 and J usage is TRBJ2-1; 9 positions match TRBD1. The sequenced sample consisted of distant non-tumor lung tissue. The receptor was isolated from a man between 65 and 79 years old with non-small cell lung cancer. CDR3 sequence reads: CASSVGQGFGNEQFF. Written as DNA, the CDR3 is TGTGCCAGCAGCGTGGGACAGGGCTTCGGCAATGAGCAGTTCTTC.